This passage covers 15 T cell receptor beta chains from one sample sequenced in a study of blood T cell repertoires in COVID-19. Measured with immunoSEQ multiplex PCR; TCRdb has only the in-frame clones, and not every one. The sample carries roughly 100,000 clones, roughly 90% recorded once. Material for sequencing was peripheral blood. The origin of the receptors is a human donor in a cohort sampled during active COVID-19.

V and J are TRBV5-8 and TRBJ2-4, with 7 bases fitting TRBD2. Germline assignment: CDR1 SGHTS and CDR2 YDEGEE. J lost 4 bases, V lost 1 base, and 2 bases had no gene match. The CDR3 is 14 residues long. CDR3 loop: CASSLRGGKNIQYF. CDR3 sequence (DNA): TGTGCCAGCAGCTTGAGGGGAGGGAAAAACATTCAGTACTTC.

V gene TRBV2 combines with J gene TRBJ2-5; tentatively, D is TRBD1 (6 bases). Looked up from germline, CDR1 is SNHLY and CDR2 is FYNNEI. The V and J ends lost 6 bases and 5 bases respectively, with 10 bases between them. The CDR3 runs 12 residues. The CDR3 sequence is CASRQGSETQYF. The DNA of the CDR3 is TGTGCCAGCAGACAGGGCTCCGAGACCCAGTACTTC.

This clone was picked up a small number of times. The chain links TRBV4-2 to TRBJ2-7, with D uncertain. This CDR3 comprises 16 residues. V shed 0 bases and J shed 0 bases, with 12 bases lying between them. The germline gives CDR1 LGHNA, CDR2 YNFKEQ. For the CDR3, the DNA is TGTGCCAGCAGCCAAGATATAAGAGAGATCTCCTACGAGCAGTACTTC. Translation gives CASSQDIREISYEQYF.

The rearrangement joins TRBV23-1 to TRBJ1-5; tentatively, D is TRBD1 (6 bases). TRBV23-1 is designated an ORF whose function remains uncertain. The CDR3 runs to 18 residues. The V gene lost 8 bases and the J gene lost 6 bases, with 29 bases spanning the gap. CDR3 DNA: TGCGCCAGCCGCTGGGCTTCGTGGGGGCGCTTCGAGGGTCAGCCCCAGCATTTT. This codes for CASRWASWGRFEGQPQHF.

V is TRBV28 and J is TRBJ1-2; no firm D call. CDR1 and CDR2 (germline): MDHEN, SYDVKM. The CDR3 has 12 amino acids. V lost 2 bases, J lost 4 bases, and 5 bases lay in between. The chain's CDR3 is CASSLTSYGYTF. The CDR3, as DNA: TGTGCCAGCAGTTTAACAAGCTATGGCTACACCTTC.

This sequence joins TRBV14 and TRBJ2-1; TRBD1 matches at 10 bases. Unmatched junction bases numbered 10, after V lost 2 bases and J lost 9 bases. Germline values: CDR1 SGHDN, CDR2 FVKESK. The CDR3 has 16 amino acids. The CDR3 sequence: CASSQFRTGGRGEQFF. CDR3 in DNA: TGTGCCAGCAGCCAATTTAGGACAGGGGGACGGGGTGAGCAGTTCTTC.

The chain combines TRBV28 with TRBJ1-1; D call uncertain. CDR1 is MDHEN, CDR2 SYDVKM, per germline. The CDR3 contains 13 residues. V shed 5 bases and J shed 8 bases, with 15 bases lying between them. CDR3 in amino acids: CASSLAGETEAFF. The CDR3 region has the DNA TGTGCCAGCAGTCTTGCAGGCGAAACAGAAGCTTTCTTT.

The V gene is TRBV6-6, the J gene TRBJ2-1; 12 bases map to TRBD2. After removal of 8 bases from V and 3 bases from J, the junction contained 2 bases not matched to a gene. Germline CDR1 reads MNHNY; CDR2 reads SVGAGI (reference sequence). CDR3 size: 14 residues. CDR3 loop: CASGLAGLYNEQFF. The CDR3 DNA follows: TGTGCCAGCGGACTAGCGGGACTCTACAATGAGCAGTTCTTC.

In nucleotides, the CDR3 is TGTGCCGGACAGGGACAGGGGGCTTCACCCCTCCACTTT. Translation: CAGQGQGASPLHF. V and J are TRBV30 and TRBJ1-6; 12 bases are shared with TRBD1. Germline CDR1 reads GTSNPN; CDR2 reads SVGIG (reference sequence). Trimming took 8 bases from V and 9 from J; bases not matched to a gene: 5. The CDR3 has 13 residues.

Comment on this clone: This same CDR3 is encoded by further DNA sequences in the sample. This chain joins TRBV29-1 and TRBJ1-2, with D perhaps TRBD1 (6 bases). The CDR3 has 14 amino acids. V gave up 1 base and J gave up 2 bases, with 11 bases separating them. Looked up from germline, CDR1 is SQVTM and CDR2 is ANQGSEA. The CDR3 spells CSVEGRGRNYGYTF. The CDR3 nucleotides read TGCAGCGTTGAAGGCAGGGGTAGAAACTATGGCTACACCTTC.

The J gene is TRBJ2-3, the V gene TRBV4-2, with TRBD2 as a possible D gene (6 bases). The germline CDR1 and CDR2 sequences are LGHNA and YNFKEQ. This CDR3 spans 15 amino acids. Trimming stripped 3 bases from V and 3 bases from J, with 13 bases between. CDR3 coding DNA: TGTGCCAGCAGCCAGGAGGGAGGTTGGACAGATACGCAGTATTTT. Amino acids: CASSQEGGWTDTQYF.

In DNA, the CDR3 is TGTGCCATCAGTCTGTTGGGTCCGGACTTTCTGGCAGATACGCAGTATTTT. This sequence encodes CAISLLGPDFLADTQYF. This chain uses TRBV10-3 with TRBJ2-3; perhaps TRBD2 as D (5 bases). The CDR3 runs to 17 residues. Trimming shortened V by 5 bases and J by 4 bases, and 22 bases separated the two germline ends. The germline gives CDR1 ENHRY, CDR2 SYGVKD.

The chain uses TRBV27 and TRBJ2-2; possibly TRBD1 for D (7 bases). V lost 7 bases and J 6 bases, leaving 18 bases between the germline ends. This CDR3 region has 15 residues. From germline, CDR1 is MNHEY and CDR2 SMNVEV (reference sequence). The CDR3 DNA follows: TGTGCCAGCACCAAGGAGGGGGCTGTAGCCGGGGAGCTGTTTTTT. This encodes CASTKEGAVAGELFF.

The genes are TRBV5-6 and TRBJ2-3; 8 bases match TRBD2. Germline V gene sequence: CDR1 SGHDT, CDR2 YYEEEE. The CDR3 consists of 16 residues. V shed 1 base and J 5 bases; nucleotides not matched to a gene: 9. CDR3 in amino acids: CASSLFSGGPRDTQYF. CDR3 DNA: TGTGCCAGCAGCTTGTTCTCGGGAGGGCCGCGAGATACGCAGTATTTT.

This rearrangement joins TRBV6-5 to TRBJ1-2, with TRBD1 matching over 7 bases. The germline gives CDR1 MNHEY, CDR2 SVGAGI. V trimming: 6 bases; J trimming: 1 base; junction bases outside the gene matches: 8. The CDR3 runs 15 residues. For the CDR3, the DNA is TGTGCCAGCAGCATGGGGACAGCCTTTAACTATGGCTACACCTTC. It translates to CASSMGTAFNYGYTF.